The subject of this entry is one TCR beta chain. These data come from a study of blood T cell repertoires in COVID-19. Profiled with immunoSEQ multiplex PCR; TCRdb holds only in-frame clones, not every one. This table has about 230,000 clones, 89% appearing once. Germline CDR1 is MNHEY and CDR2 is SMNVEV (reference sequence). The CDR3 has 16 amino acids. Trimming cost V 2 bases and J 0 bases, with 11 bases left between them. V gene TRBV27 combines with J gene TRBJ2-1; no clear D gene. Sequencing was done on a sample of PBMCs or T cells enriched from blood (not recorded which). The receptor was isolated from a woman aged 30 to 39 with acute COVID-19. CDR3 sequence: CASSLMGQISYNEQFF. DNA for the CDR3: TGTGCCAGCAGTTTAATGGGCCAGATCTCCTACAATGAGCAGTTCTTC.